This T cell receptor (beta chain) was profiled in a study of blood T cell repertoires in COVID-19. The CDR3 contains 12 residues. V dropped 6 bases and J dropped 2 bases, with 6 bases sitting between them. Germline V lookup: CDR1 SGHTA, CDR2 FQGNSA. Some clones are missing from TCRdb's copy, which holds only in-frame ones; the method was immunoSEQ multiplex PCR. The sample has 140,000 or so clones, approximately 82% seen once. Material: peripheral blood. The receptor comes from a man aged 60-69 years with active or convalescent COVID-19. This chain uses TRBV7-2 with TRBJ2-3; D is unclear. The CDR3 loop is CASSTYTDTQYF. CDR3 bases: TGTGCCAGCAGTACTTACACAGATACGCAGTATTTT.